This T cell receptor beta chain was identified in a study of blood T cell repertoires in COVID-19. Background on the study: Some COVID-19 samples were acute and others convalescent; all came from the United States, Italy and Spain. Sample material is recorded as cDNA or gDNA derived from T cells, B-cell-depleted T cells, or PBMCs.

Cohorts were determined from participant-reported clinical history. TCRdb's copy holds only in-frame clones and misses some; the assay was immunoSEQ multiplex PCR. Among around 310,000 clones listed, 85% to 90% were seen once. The sequenced sample consisted of PBMCs or T cells enriched from blood (not recorded which). The receptor was derived from a woman in her 30s who had recovered from COVID-19.

CDR3 coding DNA: TGCAGCGTTGAATTGGGGGACAGACCGACAGATACGCAGTATTTT. This sequence encodes CSVELGDRPTDTQYF. The chain recombines TRBV29-1 with TRBJ2-3; the match to TRBD1 covers 7 bases. With 2 bases clipped from V and 3 bases from J, the junction kept 8 bases outside the gene matches. The germline CDR1 and CDR2 sequences are SQVTM and ANQGSEA. This CDR3 is built from 15 residues.